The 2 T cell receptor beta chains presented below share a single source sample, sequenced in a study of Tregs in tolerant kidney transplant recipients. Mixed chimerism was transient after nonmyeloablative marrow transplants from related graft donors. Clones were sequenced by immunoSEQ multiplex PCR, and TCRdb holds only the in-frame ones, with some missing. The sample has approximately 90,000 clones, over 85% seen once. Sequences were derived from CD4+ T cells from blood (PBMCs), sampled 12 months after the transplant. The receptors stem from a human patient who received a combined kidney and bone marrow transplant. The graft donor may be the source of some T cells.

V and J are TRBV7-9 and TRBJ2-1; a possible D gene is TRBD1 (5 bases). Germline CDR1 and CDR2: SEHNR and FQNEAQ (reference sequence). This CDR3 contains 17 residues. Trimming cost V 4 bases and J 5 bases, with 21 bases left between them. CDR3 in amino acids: CASSSSSRQTDNNEQFF. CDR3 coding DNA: TGTGCCAGCAGCTCCTCTTCGCGGCAGACGGACAACAATGAGCAGTTCTTC.

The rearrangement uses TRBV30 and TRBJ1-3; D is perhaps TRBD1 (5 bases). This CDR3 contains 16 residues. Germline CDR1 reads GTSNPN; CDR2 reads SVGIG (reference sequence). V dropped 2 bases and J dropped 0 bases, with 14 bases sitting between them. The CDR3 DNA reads TGTGCCTGGAGTCCCCTCCGGGGGAGCTCTGGAAACACCATATATTTT. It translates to CAWSPLRGSSGNTIYF.